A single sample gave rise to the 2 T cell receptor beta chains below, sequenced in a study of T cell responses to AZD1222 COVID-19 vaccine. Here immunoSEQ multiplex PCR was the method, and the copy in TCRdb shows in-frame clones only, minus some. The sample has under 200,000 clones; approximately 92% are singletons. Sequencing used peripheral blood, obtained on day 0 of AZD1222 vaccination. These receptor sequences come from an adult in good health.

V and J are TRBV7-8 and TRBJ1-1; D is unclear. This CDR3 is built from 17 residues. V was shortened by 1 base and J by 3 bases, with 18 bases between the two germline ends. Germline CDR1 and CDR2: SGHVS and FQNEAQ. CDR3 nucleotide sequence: TGTGCCAGCAGCTTAGTGCTTTATGGGGATCTGGACACTGAAGCTTTCTTT. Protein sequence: CASSLVLYGDLDTEAFF.

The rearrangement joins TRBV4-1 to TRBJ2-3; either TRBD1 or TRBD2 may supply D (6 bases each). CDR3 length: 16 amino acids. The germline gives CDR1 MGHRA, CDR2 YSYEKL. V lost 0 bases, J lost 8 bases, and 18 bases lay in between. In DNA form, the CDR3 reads TGCGCCAGCAGCCAAGATACGGGGGCTTCGCGGGGTACGCAGTATTTT. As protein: CASSQDTGASRGTQYF.